The 6 T cell receptor beta chains below all came from one sample that was sequenced in a study of blood T cell repertoires in COVID-19. Produced via immunoSEQ multiplex PCR; TCRdb's table is partial and in-frame only. The table lists 490,000 or so clones, approximately 86% of them singletons. Sequenced: PBMCs or T cells enriched from blood (not recorded which). The receptor source for this set is a woman aged 55 to 70 who had recovered from COVID-19.

The gene calls are TRBV11-2 and TRBJ1-6; 7 nucleotides agree with TRBD1. The germline V gene encodes CDR1 SGHAT and CDR2 FQNNGV. CDR3 length equals 15 residues. The ends lost 1 base at V and 9 bases at J; junction bases unmatched: 6. CDR3 DNA sequence: TGTGCCAGCAGCTTAGGGGGGACAGCAGGTTCACCCCTCCACTTT. This encodes CASSLGGTAGSPLHF.

This chain links TRBV6-5 with TRBJ2-7; TRBD1 might be the D (6 bases). The CDR3 contains 13 residues. Germline-derived CDR1 and CDR2 are MNHEY and SVGAGI. Trimming took off 6 bases at V and 5 bases at J, with 14 bases between the two ends. The CDR3 DNA reads TGTGCCAGCAGCGACAGGATTTCGGACGAGCAGTACGTC. It translates to CASSDRISDEQYV.

This chain links TRBV27 with TRBJ2-7; 7 nucleotides line up with TRBD2. J lost 6 bases, V lost 4 bases, and 6 bases had no gene match. CDR1 MNHEY and CDR2 SMNVEV come from the germline V gene (reference sequence). There are 13 residues in the CDR3. This CDR3 is CASSSRWGGEQYF. The CDR3 DNA sequence: TGTGCCAGCAGTTCCCGTTGGGGGGGCGAGCAGTACTTC.

The rearrangement joins TRBV9 to TRBJ2-2, with 9 bases aligning to TRBD1. J was trimmed by 7 bases and V by 1 base; bases with no gene match: 11. CDR3 length: 17 amino acids. Germline CDR1 is SGDLS and CDR2 is YYNGEE. The CDR3 loop is CASSVFKGQGGGGELFF. CDR3 in DNA: TGTGCCAGCAGCGTATTTAAGGGACAGGGTGGAGGCGGGGAGCTGTTTTTT.

The chain is built from TRBV6-1 and TRBJ2-5; 9 bases are a match to TRBD1. Germline loops: CDR1 MNHNS, CDR2 SASEGT. The CDR3 has 14 residues. Trimming at V came to 2 bases and at J to 4 bases, leaving 2 bases not matched to a gene. The CDR3 DNA follows: TGTGCCAGCAGTGAAAACAGGGGGCGAGAGACCCAGTACTTC. Translation: CASSENRGRETQYF.

V and J are TRBV2 and TRBJ2-6, with D uncertain. The length of the CDR3 is 17 residues. V was trimmed by 4 bases and J by 4 bases, leaving 17 bases between them. Germline values: CDR1 SNHLY, CDR2 FYNNEI. The CDR3 nucleotides read TGTGCCAGCAGTGGTGTGGCAGCCCTGCGGGGGGCCAACGTCCTGACTTTC. This sequence encodes CASSGVAALRGANVLTF.